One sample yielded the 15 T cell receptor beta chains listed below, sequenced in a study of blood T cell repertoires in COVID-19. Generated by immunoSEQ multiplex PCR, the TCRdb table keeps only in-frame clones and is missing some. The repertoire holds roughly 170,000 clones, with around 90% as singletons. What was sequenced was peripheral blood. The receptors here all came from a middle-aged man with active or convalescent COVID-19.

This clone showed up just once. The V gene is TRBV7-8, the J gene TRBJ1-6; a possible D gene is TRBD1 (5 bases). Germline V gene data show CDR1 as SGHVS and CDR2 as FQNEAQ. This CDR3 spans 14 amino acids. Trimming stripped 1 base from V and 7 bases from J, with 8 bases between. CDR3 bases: TGTGCCAGCAGCTTAGATCAGGGCAATTCACCCCTCCACTTT. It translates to CASSLDQGNSPLHF.

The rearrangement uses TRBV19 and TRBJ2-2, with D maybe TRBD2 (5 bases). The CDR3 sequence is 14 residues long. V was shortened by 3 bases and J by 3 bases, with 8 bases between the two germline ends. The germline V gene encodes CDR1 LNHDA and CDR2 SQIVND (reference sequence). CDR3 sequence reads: CASSIKRDTGELFF. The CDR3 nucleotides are TGTGCCAGTAGTATTAAGAGGGACACCGGGGAGCTGTTTTTT.

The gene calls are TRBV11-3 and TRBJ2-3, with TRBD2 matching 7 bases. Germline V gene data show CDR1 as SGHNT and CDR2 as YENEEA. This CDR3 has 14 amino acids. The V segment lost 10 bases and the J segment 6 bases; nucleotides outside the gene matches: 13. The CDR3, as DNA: TGTGCCACCCGATTGGGCGGGAGTAAGGATACGCAGTATTTT. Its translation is CATRLGGSKDTQYF.

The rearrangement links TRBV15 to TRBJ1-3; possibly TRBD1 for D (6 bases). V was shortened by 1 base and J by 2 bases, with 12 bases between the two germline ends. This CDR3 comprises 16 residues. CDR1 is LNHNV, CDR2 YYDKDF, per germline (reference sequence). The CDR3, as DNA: TGTGCCACCAGCAGAGCCACAGGGATTACTGGAAACACCATATATTTT. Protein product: CATSRATGITGNTIYF.

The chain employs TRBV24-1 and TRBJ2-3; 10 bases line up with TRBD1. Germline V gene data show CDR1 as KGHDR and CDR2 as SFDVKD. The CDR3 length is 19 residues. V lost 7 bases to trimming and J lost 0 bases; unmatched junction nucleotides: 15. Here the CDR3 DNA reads TGTGCCACCAGAAACCGGGACAGGGGATTTACTACTAGCACAGATACGCAGTATTTT. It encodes CATRNRDRGFTTSTDTQYF.

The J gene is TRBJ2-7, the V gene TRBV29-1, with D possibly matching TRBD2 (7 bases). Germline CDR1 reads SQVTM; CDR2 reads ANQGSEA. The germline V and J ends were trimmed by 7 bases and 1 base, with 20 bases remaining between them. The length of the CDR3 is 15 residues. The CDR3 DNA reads TGCAGCGGGAGCCCCCCTGGGGGGGCATCCTACGAGCAGTACTTC. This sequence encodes CSGSPPGGASYEQYF.

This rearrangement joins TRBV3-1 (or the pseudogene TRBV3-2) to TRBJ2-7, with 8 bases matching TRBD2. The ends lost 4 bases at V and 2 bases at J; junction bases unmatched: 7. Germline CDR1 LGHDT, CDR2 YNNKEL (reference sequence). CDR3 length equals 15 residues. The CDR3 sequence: CASSLTWRGAYEQYF. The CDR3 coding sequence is TGTGCCAGCAGCCTCACGTGGCGGGGGGCCTACGAGCAGTACTTC.

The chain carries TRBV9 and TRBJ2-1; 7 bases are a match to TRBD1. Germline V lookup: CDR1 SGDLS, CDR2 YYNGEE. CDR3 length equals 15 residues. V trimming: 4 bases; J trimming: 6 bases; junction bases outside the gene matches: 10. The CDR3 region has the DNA TGTGCCAGCAGCTCTGACAGGGTAGGGATCAATGAGCAGTTCTTC. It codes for CASSSDRVGINEQFF.

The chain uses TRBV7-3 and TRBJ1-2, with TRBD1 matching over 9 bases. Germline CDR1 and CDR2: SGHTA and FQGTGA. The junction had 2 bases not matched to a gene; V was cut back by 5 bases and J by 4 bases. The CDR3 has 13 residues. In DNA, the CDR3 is TGTGCCAGCAGCATGACAGGGGGCTATGGCTACACCTTC. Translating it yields CASSMTGGYGYTF.

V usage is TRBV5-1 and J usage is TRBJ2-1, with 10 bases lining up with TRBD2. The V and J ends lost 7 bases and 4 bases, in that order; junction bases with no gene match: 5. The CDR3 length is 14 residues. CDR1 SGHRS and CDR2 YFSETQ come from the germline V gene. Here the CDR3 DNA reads TGCGCCAGCCAAAAGCGGGGGGGTTACAATGAGCAGTTCTTC. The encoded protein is CASQKRGGYNEQFF. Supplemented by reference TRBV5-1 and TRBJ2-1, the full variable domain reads KAGVTQTPRYLIKTRGQQVTLSCSPISGHRSVSWYQQTPGQGLQFLFEYFSETQRNKGNFPGRFSGRQFSNSRSEMNVSTLELGDSALYLCASQKRGGYNEQFFGPGTRLTVL.

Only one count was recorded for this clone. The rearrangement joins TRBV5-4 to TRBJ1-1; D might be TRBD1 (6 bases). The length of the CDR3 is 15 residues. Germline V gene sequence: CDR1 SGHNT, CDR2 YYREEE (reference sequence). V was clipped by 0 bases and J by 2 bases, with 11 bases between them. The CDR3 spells CASSLVGGLNTEAFF. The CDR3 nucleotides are TGTGCCAGCAGCTTGGTAGGGGGATTAAACACTGAAGCTTTCTTT. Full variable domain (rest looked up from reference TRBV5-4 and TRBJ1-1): ETGVTQSPTHLIKTRGQQVTLRCSSQSGHNTVSWYQQALGQGPQFIFQYYREEENGRGNFPPRFSGLQFPNYSSELNVNALELDDSALYLCASSLVGGLNTEAFFGQGTRLTVV.

The CDR3 loop reads CASPRLAGYGYTF. The DNA of the CDR3 is TGTGCCAGCCCGCGGCTGGCAGGGTATGGCTACACCTTC. The genes are TRBV19 and TRBJ1-2; TRBD1 is a possible D gene (5 bases). In germline, CDR1 is LNHDA, CDR2 SQIVND (reference sequence). Trimming removed 9 bases from V and 5 bases from J, with 16 bases in between. This CDR3 has 13 residues.

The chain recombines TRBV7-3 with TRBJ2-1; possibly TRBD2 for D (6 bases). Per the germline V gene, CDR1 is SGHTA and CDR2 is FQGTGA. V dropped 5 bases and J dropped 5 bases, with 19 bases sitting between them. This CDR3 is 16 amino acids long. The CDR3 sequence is CASSHLGGKYDNEQFF. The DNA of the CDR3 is TGTGCCAGCAGCCATCTGGGGGGAAAATATGACAATGAGCAGTTCTTC.

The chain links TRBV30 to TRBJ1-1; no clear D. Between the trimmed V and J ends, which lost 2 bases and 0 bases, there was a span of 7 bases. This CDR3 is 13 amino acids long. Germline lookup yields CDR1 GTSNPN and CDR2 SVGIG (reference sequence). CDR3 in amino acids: CAWSSQVNTEAFF. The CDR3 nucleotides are TGTGCCTGGAGTTCTCAGGTGAACACTGAAGCTTTCTTT.

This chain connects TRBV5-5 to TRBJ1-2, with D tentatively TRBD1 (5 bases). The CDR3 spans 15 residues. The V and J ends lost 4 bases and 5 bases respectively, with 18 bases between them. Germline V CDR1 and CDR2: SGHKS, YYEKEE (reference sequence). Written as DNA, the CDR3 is TGTGCCAGCAGCCCGGAGGGGATTAGGGGATATGGCTACACCTTC. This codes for CASSPEGIRGYGYTF.